Each of the 5 T cell receptor beta chains below was sequenced from the same sample in a study of blood T cell repertoires in COVID-19. The table came from immunoSEQ multiplex PCR; TCRdb's copy has only in-frame clones and leaves some out. The sample has about 200,000 clones, 82% seen once. The specimen was PBMCs or T cells enriched from blood (not recorded which). Every receptor here comes from a man aged 35-49 years who had recovered from COVID-19.

The rearrangement joins TRBV28 to TRBJ2-1, with D possibly TRBD1 on 6 matching bases. Germline V CDR1 and CDR2: MDHEN, SYDVKM. V was shortened by 2 bases and J by 3 bases, with 8 bases between the two germline ends. The CDR3 covers 14 residues. CDR3 residues: CASSLPTGYNEQFF. Here the CDR3 DNA reads TGTGCCAGCAGTTTACCGACAGGCTACAATGAGCAGTTCTTC.

The J gene is TRBJ2-2, the V gene TRBV28; TRBD2 might be the D (5 bases). V dropped 6 bases and J dropped 6 bases, with 17 bases sitting between them. The CDR3 sequence is 15 residues long. In germline, CDR1 is MDHEN, CDR2 SYDVKM. CDR3 DNA: TGTGCCAGCAGCAGCAGAGGGCTGAAGTCCGGGGAGCTGTTTTTT. It encodes CASSSRGLKSGELFF.

This clone was counted only a few times. The chain recombines TRBV6-1 with TRBJ1-5; D not resolved. V was cut by 1 base and J by 0 bases, with 10 bases left in between. The CDR3 totals 16 residues. The germline gives CDR1 MNHNS, CDR2 SASEGT. The CDR3 sequence: CASSEVGGNSNQPQHF. CDR3 in DNA: TGTGCCAGCAGTGAAGTTGGAGGGAATAGCAATCAGCCCCAGCATTTT.

The chain joins TRBV3-1 (or the pseudogene TRBV3-2) to TRBJ1-2; the match to TRBD1 covers 9 bases. V dropped 4 bases and J dropped 8; count of bases not matched to a gene: 11. CDR3 length equals 15 residues. CDR1 and CDR2 (germline): LGHDT, YNNKEL (reference sequence). The CDR3, as DNA: TGTGCCAGCAGCCCCACGGGACAGGGAGGGCGAGGCTACACCTTC. Its translation is CASSPTGQGGRGYTF.

The V call is TRBV5-1, the J call TRBJ1-2; unclear D gene. Per germline, CDR1 SGHRS and CDR2 YFSETQ. The length of the CDR3 is 15 residues. Between the trimmed V and J ends, which lost 0 bases and 5 bases, there was a span of 14 bases. The CDR3 protein is CASSLEGLARYGYTF. CDR3 nucleotides: TGCGCCAGCAGCTTGGAAGGACTGGCAAGGTATGGCTACACCTTC. Based on the CDR3 plus reference TRBV5-1 and TRBJ1-2, the full variable domain is KAGVTQTPRYLIKTRGQQVTLSCSPISGHRSVSWYQQTPGQGLQFLFEYFSETQRNKGNFPGRFSGRQFSNSRSEMNVSTLELGDSALYLCASSLEGLARYGYTFGSGTRLTVV.